The T cell receptor beta chain described here comes from a study of CD8 T cells in Susac syndrome. Study results and caveats: Regarding the TCR sequencing and HLA analysis, the study admitted that a relatively small number of individuals were involved.

Comment on this clonotype: The antigen is not known.

The J segment lost 5 bases and the V segment lost 0 bases, leaving 11 bases of the junction unmatched. Germline V gene data show CDR1 as SGHNT and CDR2 as YYREEE (reference sequence). This CDR3 region has 17 residues. The T cells that were sequenced for TCR beta were CD8+ and CD4+ cells from blood. TEMRA cells were FACS-enriched, and CD8+ and CD4+ T cells were isolated negatively. Random hexamers served to reverse transcribe about 0.45 to 1 ug RNA. Amplification of TCR beta CDR3 by immunoSEQ multiplex PCR spanned 54 Vbeta and 13 Jbeta. TCRdb redid the calling of the immunoSEQ multiplex PCR reads with MiXCR, one entry per CDR3 protein. The profile shows roughly 130,000 distinct CDR3 sequences, about 95% of them singletons.

The sample taken for sequencing was CD4+ T cells from PBMCs. The rearrangement joins TRBV5-4 to TRBJ2-7; TRBD2 matches at 10 bases. The receptor's source is a human donor in good health. CDR3 sequence (DNA): TGTGCCAGCAGCTTGGAAAACCTAGCGGGAGTTTCCCACGAGCAGTACTTC. Protein: CASSLENLAGVSHEQYF.